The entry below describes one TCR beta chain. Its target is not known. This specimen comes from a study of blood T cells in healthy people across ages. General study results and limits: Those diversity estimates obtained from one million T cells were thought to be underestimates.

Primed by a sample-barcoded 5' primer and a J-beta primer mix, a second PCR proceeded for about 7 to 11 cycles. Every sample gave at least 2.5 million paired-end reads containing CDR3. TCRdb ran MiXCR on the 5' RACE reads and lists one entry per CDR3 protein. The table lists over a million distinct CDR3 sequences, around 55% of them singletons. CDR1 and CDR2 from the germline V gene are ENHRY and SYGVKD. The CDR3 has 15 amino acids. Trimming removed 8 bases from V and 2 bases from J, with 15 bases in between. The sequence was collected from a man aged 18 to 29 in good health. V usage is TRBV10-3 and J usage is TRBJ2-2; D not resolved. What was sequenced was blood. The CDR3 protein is CAIGHTGTNTGELFF. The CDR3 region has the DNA TGTGCCATCGGCCACACGGGTACCAACACCGGGGAGCTGTTTTTT.